Included here is one TCR beta chain sequence, with context. This specimen belongs to a study of identical twins. The CDR3 length is 19 residues. Germline trimming cut 6 bases from V and 6 bases from J; bases unmatched to any gene: 24. CDR1 MNHEY and CDR2 SVGEGT come from the germline V gene. From the 5' RACE reads, TCRdb called clonotypes with MiXCR, one entry per CDR3 protein. The sample yields some 500,000 distinct CDR3 sequences, roughly an eighth seen once. A further study also used this sample, focusing on yellow fever vaccine responses in identical twins.

Specimen: CD4+ T cells sorted from blood. This receptor was identified in a woman younger than 35 in good health. The chain joins TRBV6-2 or TRBV6-3 to TRBJ2-3, with TRBD1 matching over 7 bases. CDR3 nucleotide sequence: TGTGCCAGCAGAAGTGACAGGGTGAGGGATGGTACGAGAGGGGATACGCAGTATTTT. Amino acid sequence: CASRSDRVRDGTRGDTQYF.